This T cell receptor beta chain was sequenced in a study of response to subunit inactivated influenza vaccine. Trimming stripped 6 bases from V and 2 bases from J, with 11 bases between. Germline CDR1 is MNHNS and CDR2 is SASEGT. This CDR3 has 13 amino acids. Concerning this clonotype: The antigen remains undetermined.

TCRdb recomputed calls from the RT-PCR reads with MiXCR, one row per CDR3 protein. The table includes around 710,000 distinct CDR3 sequences, 11% to 15% detected once. Study results and caveats: Only a handful of new T cells, the authors suggested, are recruited with each seasonal influenza vaccination.

The V call is TRBV6-1, the J call TRBJ2-7; D possibly corresponds to TRBD1 (6 bases). The receptor was isolated from a man between 50 and 59 years old who received an inactivated influenza vaccine. Specimen: PBMCs from blood, collected less than 15 days before vaccination. CDR3 coding DNA: TGTGCCAGCAGGCCGGACAGCACCTACGAGCAGTACTTC. It is translated as CASRPDSTYEQYF.